Listed here are 30 T cell receptor beta chains from one sample, sequenced in a study of blood T cell repertoires in COVID-19. Some clones are missing from TCRdb's copy, which holds only in-frame ones; the method was immunoSEQ multiplex PCR. The table lists fewer than 500,000 clones, about 85% of them singletons, with under 2.5% in the top ten. The sample was PBMCs or T cells enriched from blood (not recorded which). Receptors originate from a young woman with acute COVID-19.

V is TRBV12-3 or TRBV12-4 and J is TRBJ1-5; D remains ambiguous. V gave up 7 bases and J gave up 5 bases, with 9 bases separating them. This CDR3 contains 12 residues. The DNA of the CDR3 is TGTGCCAGCAACTCTCAGGATCAGCCCCAGCATTTT. This sequence encodes CASNSQDQPQHF.

The genes are TRBV5-4 and TRBJ2-7; TRBD2 aligns across 9 bases. CDR1 SGHNT and CDR2 YYREEE come from the germline V gene (reference sequence). J gave up 4 bases and V 5 bases, and 13 bases lay outside the gene matches. The CDR3 sequence is 16 residues long. CDR3 protein: CASRDSSGTLVYEQYF. For the CDR3, the DNA is TGTGCCAGCAGGGATTCTAGCGGGACCCTTGTTTACGAGCAGTACTTC.

Only one count was recorded for this clone. The V gene is TRBV2, the J gene TRBJ1-2; the D is unclear. From germline, CDR1 is SNHLY and CDR2 FYNNEI. This CDR3 comprises 12 residues. Between the trimmed V and J ends, which lost 5 bases and 4 bases, there was a span of 8 bases. The CDR3 region has the DNA TGTGCCAGCAGTTCGGCAGGCTATGGCTACACCTTC. Its protein is CASSSAGYGYTF.

The chain joins TRBV28 to TRBJ2-3, with 7 bases matching TRBD2. The CDR3 spans 15 residues. Germline assignment: CDR1 MDHEN and CDR2 SYDVKM. Unmatched junction bases numbered 9, after V lost 6 bases and J lost 3 bases. The CDR3 DNA follows: TGTGCCAGCAGCCCAGGGTGGGGGGGGACAGATACGCAGTATTTT. It codes for CASSPGWGGTDTQYF. Drawing the rest from reference TRBV28 and TRBJ2-3, the complete variable domain is DVKVTQSSRYLVKRTGEKVFLECVQDMDHENMFWYRQDPGLGLRLIYFSYDVKMKEKGDIPEGYSVSREKKERFSLILESASTNQTSMYLCASSPGWGGTDTQYFGPGTRLTVL.

The chain links TRBV5-1 to TRBJ2-1, with 12 positions matching TRBD1. After removal of 0 bases from V and 7 bases from J, the junction contained 8 bases not matched to a gene. Germline CDR1 reads SGHRS; CDR2 reads YFSETQ. The CDR3 sequence is 17 residues long. CDR3 DNA sequence: TGCGCCAGCAGCTTGGCTATCCGGGACAGGGGGCGAAATGAGCAGTTCTTC. It translates to CASSLAIRDRGRNEQFF.

The V gene is TRBV29-1, the J gene TRBJ2-1; D is unresolved. V lost 4 bases and J 6 bases, leaving 7 bases between the germline ends. Germline CDR1 reads SQVTM; CDR2 reads ANQGSEA. CDR3 size: 11 residues. DNA of the CDR3: TGCAGCGTTGTCACGGTCAATGAGCAGTTCTTC. Translating it yields CSVVTVNEQFF.

V usage is TRBV2 and J usage is TRBJ2-7; the match to TRBD1 covers 7 bases. This CDR3 has 14 residues. Germline CDR1 and CDR2: SNHLY and FYNNEI. The trim removed 3 bases at V and 2 bases at J, leaving 4 bases unmatched. The CDR3 DNA follows: TGTGCCAGCAGTGACCGGGACAGACCCTACGAGCAGTACTTC. It codes for CASSDRDRPYEQYF.

The rearrangement joins TRBV7-6 to TRBJ2-3; TRBD2 agrees at 7 bases. After removal of 2 bases from V and 2 bases from J, the junction contained 4 bases not matched to a gene. From germline, CDR1 is SGHVS and CDR2 FNYEAQ. This CDR3 has 15 amino acids. In nucleotides, the CDR3 is TGTGCCAGCAGCTTAAGCGGGGCTACCACAGATACGCAGTATTTT. This encodes CASSLSGATTDTQYF. The full variable domain, rest sourced from reference TRBV7-6 and TRBJ2-3, is GAGVSQSPRYKVTKRGQDVALRCDPISGHVSLYWYRQALGQGPEFLTYFNYEAQQDKSGLPNDRFSAERPEGSISTLTIQRTEQRDSAMYRCASSLSGATTDTQYFGPGTRLTVL.

This clone has more than one count but fewer than ten. The chain uses TRBV6-5 and TRBJ1-5; D is possibly TRBD1 (6 bases). The CDR3 runs to 14 residues. V lost 10 bases and J lost 0, with 13 bases in between. Germline V gives CDR1 MNHEY, CDR2 SVGAGI. In DNA form, the CDR3 reads TGTGCCACATTGACAGGTAATAGCAATCAGCCCCAGCATTTT. As protein: CATLTGNSNQPQHF.

The gene calls are TRBV28 and TRBJ2-1; the match to TRBD2 covers 9 bases. Trimming removed 3 bases from V and 3 bases from J; junction bases left unmatched: 6. CDR3 size: 16 residues. Germline V gene data show CDR1 as MDHEN and CDR2 as SYDVKM. CDR3 region: CASSFRAGGFYNEQFF. The CDR3 DNA sequence: TGTGCCAGCAGTTTTAGAGCGGGGGGTTTCTACAATGAGCAGTTCTTC.

The chain uses TRBV20-1 and TRBJ1-2; tentatively, D is TRBD1 (5 bases). This CDR3 has 12 amino acids. V was shortened by 3 bases and J by 8 bases, with 13 bases between the two germline ends. Germline V CDR1 and CDR2: DFQATT, SNEGSKA (reference sequence). CDR3 in amino acids: CSASLSGRGYTF. In DNA form, the CDR3 reads TGCAGTGCTAGTTTATCAGGGCGGGGCTACACCTTC.

This clone has just one count. The chain joins TRBV7-2 to TRBJ2-5, with TRBD1 as a possible D gene (5 bases). Germline values: CDR1 SGHTA, CDR2 FQGNSA. Between the trimmed V and J ends, which lost 1 base and 13 bases, there was a span of 10 bases. CDR3 size: 11 residues. The CDR3 DNA follows: TGTGCCAGCAGCTTAGGACAGTCCTGGTACTTC. This sequence encodes CASSLGQSWYF.

The genes are TRBV6-5 and TRBJ2-7; the match to TRBD2 covers 11 bases. The CDR3 runs to 16 residues. V shed 3 bases, J shed 2 bases, and the junction held 6 bases outside the gene matches. Germline lookup yields CDR1 MNHEY and CDR2 SVGAGI. CDR3 residues: CASSYIAGGPPYEQYF. Written as DNA, the CDR3 is TGTGCCAGCAGTTATATAGCGGGAGGGCCCCCCTACGAGCAGTACTTC.

This chain joins TRBV3-1 (or the pseudogene TRBV3-2) and TRBJ1-3, with a weak D call TRBD1 (6 bases). V shed 4 bases and J shed 2 bases, with 18 bases lying between them. The germline V gene encodes CDR1 LGHDT and CDR2 YNNKEL (reference sequence). The CDR3 has 17 amino acids. CDR3: CASSLYSGEITGNTIYF. The DNA for the CDR3 is TGTGCCAGCAGCCTTTACTCAGGGGAAATTACTGGAAACACCATATATTTT.

This clone was recorded once. V is TRBV6-5 and J is TRBJ2-7, with D possibly being TRBD2 (6 bases). The length of the CDR3 is 13 residues. The germline V and J ends were trimmed by 7 bases and 7 bases, with 17 bases remaining between them. Germline CDR1 and CDR2: MNHEY and SVGAGI. The CDR3 loop is CASTWTNPCEQYF. In nucleotides, the CDR3 is TGTGCCAGCACCTGGACTAACCCCTGTGAGCAGTACTTC.

The CDR3 coding sequence is TGTGCCAGCAGCTTGGGACAGGGTACCGGGGAGCTGTTTTTT. Translating gives CASSLGQGTGELFF. V usage is TRBV5-4 and J usage is TRBJ2-2; 7 bases match TRBD1. Germline CDR1 reads SGHNT; CDR2 reads YYREEE (reference sequence). Germline trimming cut 0 bases from V and 5 bases from J; bases unmatched to any gene: 1. The CDR3 is 14 residues long. The full variable domain, completed using reference TRBV5-4 and TRBJ2-2, is ETGVTQSPTHLIKTRGQQVTLRCSSQSGHNTVSWYQQALGQGPQFIFQYYREEENGRGNFPPRFSGLQFPNYSSELNVNALELDDSALYLCASSLGQGTGELFFGEGSRLTVL.

The J gene is TRBJ1-2, the V gene TRBV3-1 (or the pseudogene TRBV3-2); 7 bases align to TRBD1. Germline trimming cut 2 bases from V and 6 bases from J; bases unmatched to any gene: 6. This CDR3 comprises 14 residues. CDR1 is LGHDT, CDR2 YNNKEL, per germline (reference sequence). The CDR3, as DNA: TGTGCCAGCAGCCAAACAGCCGGGACAGATGGCTACACCTTC. Its protein product is CASSQTAGTDGYTF.

This clone occurred once. The rearrangement joins TRBV19 to TRBJ2-3; 13 bases are a match to TRBD2. Germline V gives CDR1 LNHDA, CDR2 SQIVND (reference sequence). The trim removed 8 bases at V and 4 bases at J, leaving 0 bases unmatched. The CDR3 runs to 13 residues. The CDR3 region is CASGLAGADTQYF. In nucleotides, the CDR3 is TGTGCCAGTGGACTAGCGGGAGCAGATACGCAGTATTTT.

J is TRBJ1-2 and V is TRBV2, with 10 bases matching TRBD1. The ends lost 6 bases at V and 5 bases at J; junction bases unmatched: 3. Germline loops: CDR1 SNHLY, CDR2 FYNNEI. The length of the CDR3 is 13 residues. The CDR3 DNA reads as TGTGCCAGCAGAACGGGACAGGGGTATGGCTACACCTTC. Encoded protein: CASRTGQGYGYTF. Drawing the rest from reference TRBV2 and TRBJ1-2, the complete variable domain is EPEVTQTPSHQVTQMGQEVILRCVPISNHLYFYWYRQILGQKVEFLVSFYNNEISEKSEIFDDQFSVERPDGSNFTLKIRSTKLEDSAMYFCASRTGQGYGYTFGSGTRLTVV.

This chain connects TRBV5-1 to TRBJ1-1, with D perhaps matching TRBD1 (5 bases). The germline CDR1 and CDR2 sequences are SGHRS and YFSETQ. The CDR3 has 14 amino acids. The V and J ends lost 4 bases and 0 bases respectively, with 10 bases between them. CDR3 region: CASSPGTLNTEAFF. The CDR3 nucleotides read TGCGCCAGCAGCCCTGGGACTTTGAACACTGAAGCTTTCTTT.

The genes are TRBV24-1 and TRBJ2-5, with TRBD1 as a possible D gene (6 bases). The CDR3 runs 13 residues. V shed 5 bases and J shed 3 bases, with 9 bases lying between them. Germline V gene lookup returns CDR1 KGHDR and CDR2 SFDVKD. In nucleotides, the CDR3 is TGTGCCACCAGTGTGGCAGGGGAAGAGACCCAGTACTTC. The encoded protein is CATSVAGEETQYF.

V usage is TRBV12-3 or TRBV12-4 and J usage is TRBJ2-7, with 7 bases matching TRBD1. Losses at the gene ends were 3 bases for V and 5 bases for J; bases not matched to a gene: 4. This CDR3 contains 13 residues. DNA for the CDR3: TGTGCCAGCAGTTTCCAGGGGGTAAACGAGCAGTACTTC. This encodes CASSFQGVNEQYF.

The rearrangement uses TRBV10-1 and TRBJ2-1, with 12 bases identical to TRBD2. With 5 bases clipped from V and 5 bases from J, the junction kept 4 bases outside the gene matches. CDR3 length: 15 residues. Germline V CDR1 and CDR2: WNHNN, SYGVQD (reference sequence). CDR3: CASSKRTSGNNEQFF. CDR3 in DNA: TGCGCCAGCAGTAAACGGACTAGCGGGAACAATGAGCAGTTCTTC.

The chain employs TRBV4-1 and TRBJ2-7; TRBD2 might be the D (6 bases). Germline CDR1 MGHRA, CDR2 YSYEKL. The CDR3 loop spans 16 amino acids. Trimming took 5 bases from V and 0 from J, leaving 17 bases between them. For the CDR3, the DNA is TGCGCCAGCAGCAAGTCCGGCGGGGCAAGCTCCTACGAGCAGTACTTC. Its translation: CASSKSGGASSYEQYF.

The rearrangement uses TRBV5-4 and TRBJ1-1; D is ambiguous. Per germline, CDR1 SGHNT and CDR2 YYREEE (reference sequence). The CDR3 spans 14 residues. The ends were cut back, 4 bases at V and 1 base at J, with 11 bases in the middle. The CDR3 loop is CASSPERGNTEAFF. As DNA, the CDR3 is TGTGCCAGCAGCCCCGAGCGGGGGAACACTGAAGCTTTCTTT.

This chain connects TRBV28 to TRBJ2-7, with 9 bases aligning to TRBD1. The CDR3 has 14 amino acids. Losses at the gene ends were 6 bases for V and 5 bases for J; bases not matched to a gene: 8. Germline CDR1 and CDR2: MDHEN and SYDVKM. CDR3 sequence: CASSYGTGNHEQYF. The CDR3 DNA is TGTGCCAGCAGCTACGGGACAGGGAACCACGAGCAGTACTTC.

DNA of the CDR3: TGTGCCAGCAGTGGTTTCCTAAATCAGCCCCAGCATTTT. This codes for CASSGFLNQPQHF. This chain uses TRBV2 with TRBJ1-5; D unclear. The CDR3 covers 13 residues. Deletions cut 4 bases from V and 4 bases from J, with 8 bases between. Germline V gene data show CDR1 as SNHLY and CDR2 as FYNNEI.

The chain uses TRBV5-8 and TRBJ2-1; D may be TRBD2 (5 bases). Looked up from germline, CDR1 is SGHTS and CDR2 is YDEGEE. V was trimmed by 4 bases and J by 10 bases, leaving 15 bases between them. This CDR3 contains 13 residues. In nucleotides, the CDR3 is TGTGCCAGCAGCGCCATAACTAGTAGCGAGCAGTTCTTC. Amino acid sequence: CASSAITSSEQFF.

V usage is TRBV7-3 and J usage is TRBJ2-1; a possible D gene is TRBD2 (6 bases). The ends were cut back, 2 bases at V and 10 bases at J, with 12 bases in the middle. The CDR3 is 13 amino acids. CDR1 and CDR2 (germline): SGHTA, FQGTGA. The CDR3 region is CASSLGGSGEQFF. The CDR3 DNA is TGTGCCAGCAGCTTAGGGGGAAGCGGGGAGCAGTTCTTC.

V usage is TRBV11-3 and J usage is TRBJ2-1; TRBD2 is a possible D gene (6 bases). The length of the CDR3 is 16 residues. Trimming cost V 5 bases and J 8 bases, with 22 bases left between them. Germline CDR1 SGHNT, CDR2 YENEEA. In DNA, the CDR3 is TGTGCCAGCAGCCCCCGAGGGAGCGGGTCTACCCATGAGCAGTTCTTC. Translating it yields CASSPRGSGSTHEQFF.